This TCR beta chain was obtained from a study of blood T cell repertoires in COVID-19. In the study overall: PBMCs, B-cell-depleted T cells, or T cells were the source of the cDNA or gDNA that made up the material.

Here immunoSEQ multiplex PCR was the method, and the copy in TCRdb shows in-frame clones only, minus some. Of roughly 250,000 clones listed, more than 85% are singletons. In germline, CDR1 is SQVTM, CDR2 ANQGSEA. Between the trimmed V and J ends, which lost 3 bases and 1 base, there was a span of 3 bases. CDR3 size: 11 residues. Everyone who took part was about 18 to 90 years old, and they came from 20 to 25 US areas. This clone showed up just a few times. Sequenced input: PBMCs or T cells enriched from blood (not recorded which). The receptor comes from a woman aged 45 to 65 who had recovered from COVID-19. The chain recombines TRBV29-1 with TRBJ1-2, with D unclear. The CDR3 DNA is TGCAGCGTTGACAGTAACTATGGCTACACCTTC. Protein product: CSVDSNYGYTF.